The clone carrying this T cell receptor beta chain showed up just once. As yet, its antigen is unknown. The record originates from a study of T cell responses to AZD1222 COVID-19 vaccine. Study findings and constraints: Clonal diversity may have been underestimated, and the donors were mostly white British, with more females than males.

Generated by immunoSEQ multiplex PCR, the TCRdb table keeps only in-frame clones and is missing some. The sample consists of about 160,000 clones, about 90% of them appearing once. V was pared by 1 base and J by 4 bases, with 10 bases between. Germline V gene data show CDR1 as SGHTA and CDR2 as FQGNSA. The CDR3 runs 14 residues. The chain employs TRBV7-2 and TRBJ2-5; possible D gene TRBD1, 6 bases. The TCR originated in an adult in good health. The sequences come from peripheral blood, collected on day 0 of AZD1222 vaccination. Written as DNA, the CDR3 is TGTGCCAGCAGCTTAGGTCACAGGGCAGAGACCCAGTACTTC. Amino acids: CASSLGHRAETQYF.